These 19 T cell receptor beta chains originate from one sample sequenced in a study of blood T cells in healthy people across ages. A second about 6 to 12 cycle PCR used barcoded and J-beta primers. Each CDR3 protein gets one entry after TCRdb re-called the 5' RACE reads with MiXCR. The sample shows about 640,000 distinct CDR3 sequences, roughly three fifths of them seen only once. The specimen was blood. The receptors derive from a man in his fifties or sixties in good health.

Only one count was recorded for this clonotype. The V gene is TRBV5-1, the J gene TRBJ2-1; D is perhaps TRBD1 or TRBD2 (5 bases each). The germline V and J ends were trimmed by 4 bases and 3 bases, with 20 bases remaining between them. The CDR3 spans 17 residues. Germline-derived CDR1 and CDR2 are SGHRS and YFSETQ. The chain's CDR3 is CASSPPEGRVGYNEQFF. In nucleotides, the CDR3 is TGCGCCAGCAGCCCGCCCGAGGGACGCGTAGGCTACAATGAGCAGTTCTTC.

The CDR3 here is CSALGQGPETQYF. The CDR3 nucleotides read TGCAGTGCCCTGGGACAGGGCCCAGAGACCCAGTACTTC. The rearrangement links TRBV20-1 to TRBJ2-5, with 9 bases matching TRBD1. Germline loops: CDR1 DFQATT, CDR2 SNEGSKA (reference sequence). Losses at the gene ends were 6 bases for V and 4 bases for J; bases not matched to a gene: 6. The CDR3 runs 13 residues.

V is TRBV28 and J is TRBJ2-5; D possibly corresponds to TRBD2 (5 bases). The germline CDR1 and CDR2 sequences are MDHEN and SYDVKM. V was trimmed by 5 bases and J by 7 bases, leaving 17 bases between them. The CDR3 loop spans 14 amino acids. The CDR3 here is CASSPPQVAGTQYF. As DNA, the CDR3 is TGTGCCAGCAGTCCCCCCCAGGTGGCGGGGACCCAGTACTTC.

The rearrangement joins TRBV29-1 to TRBJ2-7; the D is unclear. V lost 6 bases and J 8 bases, leaving 20 bases between the germline ends. This CDR3 has 13 residues. The germline V gene has CDR1 SQVTM and CDR2 ANQGSEA. The CDR3: CSVLRASSFQQYF. The CDR3 bases are TGCAGCGTGCTCCGGGCTTCGAGCTTCCAGCAGTACTTC.

The gene calls are TRBV6-1 and TRBJ2-7, with D maybe TRBD2 (5 bases). CDR3 length: 13 residues. From germline, CDR1 is MNHNS and CDR2 SASEGT. V lost 0 bases and J lost 12, with 15 bases in between. CDR3: CASSEAGLHLRYF. The CDR3 bases are TGTGCCAGCAGTGAAGCCGGACTCCACCTGAGGTACTTC.

The V gene is TRBV15, the J gene TRBJ1-4, with D maybe TRBD1 (6 bases). Germline assignment: CDR1 LNHNV and CDR2 YYDKDF (reference sequence). This CDR3 region has 16 residues. The germline V and J ends were trimmed by 0 bases and 7 bases, with 15 bases remaining between them. DNA of the CDR3: TGTGCCACCAGCAGAGATCTTGACAGGTTCGGTGAAAAACTGTTTTTT. Its protein product is CATSRDLDRFGEKLFF.

In this sample, this clonotype turned up a few times. Here the CDR3 DNA reads TGTGCCAGCAGTAGGGCTAGCGGGGGCCAAGAGACCCAGTACTTC. It is translated as CASSRASGGQETQYF. J is TRBJ2-5 and V is TRBV28; 10 positions agree with TRBD2. Germline loops: CDR1 MDHEN, CDR2 SYDVKM. The J segment lost 1 base and the V segment lost 5 bases, leaving 4 bases of the junction unmatched. The CDR3 sequence is 15 residues long.

In the case of this clonotype: Relative to the germline gene, one junction end is altered; a read error may explain this. The gene calls are TRBV5-5 and TRBJ1-1, with D uncertain. Germline-derived CDR1 and CDR2 are SGHKS and YYEKEE (reference sequence). CDR3 size: 14 residues. The chain's CDR3 is CASSLSLQNTEVFF. The DNA for the CDR3 is TGTGCCAGCAGCTTGTCCCTCCAGAACACTGAAGTTTTCTTT.

The chain employs TRBV18 and TRBJ2-5; the D gene is possibly TRBD1 (6 bases). Germline V gene data show CDR1 as KGHSH and CDR2 as LQKENI. CDR3 length: 15 amino acids. The V gene lost 0 bases and the J gene lost 2 bases, with 10 bases spanning the gap. The CDR3 coding sequence is TGTGCCAGCTCACCACCAGGACAGCCGCAAGAGACCCAGTACTTC. Translation gives CASSPPGQPQETQYF.

The chain couples TRBV5-1 to TRBJ2-5; tentative D call: TRBD1 (6 bases). The CDR3 runs 15 residues. Per the germline V gene, CDR1 is SGHRS and CDR2 is YFSETQ. V was pared by 6 bases and J by 4 bases, with 19 bases between. The CDR3 DNA is TGCGCCAGCACCCTTTCAGGTTCAGGGGTAGAGACCCAGTACTTC. Amino acid sequence: CASTLSGSGVETQYF. The variable domain in full, with the rest retrieved from reference TRBV5-1 and TRBJ2-5, is KAGVTQTPRYLIKTRGQQVTLSCSPISGHRSVSWYQQTPGQGLQFLFEYFSETQRNKGNFPGRFSGRQFSNSRSEMNVSTLELGDSALYLCASTLSGSGVETQYFGPGTRLLVL.

The V call is TRBV21-1, the J call TRBJ2-1; TRBD1 is the table's D call and was not checked against the DNA. TRBV21-1 is shown as a pseudogene. This CDR3 region has 17 residues. The CDR3 bases are TGTGCCAGCAGCAAGTTGGCCCCGGGACAGACTGACAATGAGCAGTTCTTC. This codes for CASSKLAPGQTDNEQFF.

J is TRBJ1-2 and V is TRBV7-2; D perhaps matches TRBD1 (5 bases). V dropped 3 bases and J dropped 7 bases, with 15 bases sitting between them. The CDR3 length is 14 residues. Germline CDR1 reads SGHTA; CDR2 reads FQGNSA. This chain's CDR3 is CASSFSQGRGGYTF. The CDR3, as DNA: TGTGCCAGCAGCTTTAGCCAGGGCCGAGGTGGCTACACCTTC. The whole variable domain, filled in from reference TRBV7-2 and TRBJ1-2, reads GAGVSQSPSNKVTEKGKDVELRCDPISGHTALYWYRQSLGQGLEFLIYFQGNSAPDKSGLPSDRFSAERTGGSVSTLTIQRTQQEDSAVYLCASSFSQGRGGYTFGSGTRLTVV.

The chain uses TRBV11-2 and TRBJ2-5; D uncertain. The CDR3 consists of 10 residues. V lost 5 bases and J lost 12, with 10 bases in between. CDR1 is SGHAT and CDR2 is FQNNGV in the germline V gene. CDR3 sequence (DNA): TGTGCCAGCAGCCTCGACTGGAAGTACTTC. Protein: CASSLDWKYF. Variable domain in full (rest from reference TRBV11-2 and TRBJ2-5): EAGVAQSPRYKIIEKRQSVAFWCNPISGHATLYWYQQILGQGPKLLIQFQNNGVVDDSQLPKDRFSAERLKGVDSTLKIQPAKLEDSAVYLCASSLDWKYFGPGTRLLVL.

V usage is TRBV14 and J usage is TRBJ2-7; 8 nucleotides match TRBD1. Germline V gene data show CDR1 as SGHDN and CDR2 as FVKESK. This CDR3 has 15 residues. J lost 3 bases, V lost 1 base, and 5 bases had no gene match. The CDR3 here is CASSQGGQGHYEQYF. The CDR3 DNA reads TGTGCCAGCAGCCAAGGAGGACAGGGACACTACGAGCAGTACTTC.

The gene calls are TRBV3-1 and TRBJ2-7; 14 positions match TRBD2. This CDR3 has 17 amino acids. Germline CDR1 LGHDT, CDR2 YNNKEL (reference sequence). V trimming: 0 bases; J trimming: 2 bases; junction bases outside the gene matches: 3. CDR3 in DNA: TGTGCCAGCAGCCAAGAAGGACTAGCGGGGGGCACCTACGAGCAGTACTTC. It yields the protein CASSQEGLAGGTYEQYF.

This chain uses TRBV15 with TRBJ1-2; TRBD1 agrees at 7 bases. This CDR3 has 16 amino acids. Trimming at V came to 0 bases and at J to 5 bases, leaving 9 bases not matched to a gene. Germline CDR1 and CDR2: LNHNV and YYDKDF (reference sequence). The CDR3 protein is CATSRDLSDRAYGYTF. DNA of the CDR3: TGTGCCACCAGCAGAGATCTTAGCGACAGGGCTTATGGCTACACCTTC. Looking up the rest from reference TRBV15 and TRBJ1-2 gives the full variable domain: DAMVIQNPRYQVTQFGKPVTLSCSQTLNHNVMYWYQQKSSQAPKLLFHYYDKDFNNEADTPDNFQSRRPNTSFCFLDIRSPGLGDTAMYLCATSRDLSDRAYGYTFGSGTRLTVV.

The chain combines TRBV10-3 with TRBJ1-2; 7 positions agree with TRBD1. Looked up from germline, CDR1 is ENHRY and CDR2 is SYGVKD. This CDR3 region has 8 residues. The trim removed 8 bases at V and 12 bases at J, leaving 0 bases unmatched. DNA of the CDR3: TGTGCCATCGGACAGGACACCTTC. It translates to CAIGQDTF.

The chain recombines TRBV28 with TRBJ2-1; weak D call: TRBD1 (6 bases). Deletions cut 5 bases from V and 2 bases from J, with 16 bases between. The germline gives CDR1 MDHEN, CDR2 SYDVKM. This CDR3 comprises 16 residues. The CDR3, as DNA: TGTGCCAGCAGTCTAAACCCGGGACAACCCTACAATGAGCAGTTCTTC. This translates into CASSLNPGQPYNEQFF.

The rearrangement uses TRBV2 and TRBJ2-1; D remains ambiguous. The germline gives CDR1 SNHLY, CDR2 FYNNEI. Trimming pared 4 bases from V and 7 bases from J, leaving 17 bases between. This CDR3 spans 15 amino acids. CDR3 sequence reads: CASSARAQPPNEQFF. CDR3 coding DNA: TGTGCCAGCAGTGCACGGGCCCAGCCTCCAAATGAGCAGTTCTTC.